The clone carrying this T cell receptor (beta chain) was found many times. Molecular barcoded adaptors covering alpha/delta and beta/gamma chains were used on around 400 ng RNA. TCRdb re-called the reads through MiXCR, storing one row per CDR3 protein. Among around 38,000 distinct CDR3 sequences listed, roughly an eighth were seen once. Germline CDR1 MNHEY, CDR2 SVGEGT. V dropped 7 bases and J dropped 1 base, with 14 bases sitting between them. This CDR3 contains 14 residues. The data were taken from a study of read filtering for tumor transcriptome and immune sequencing. About the research overall: IR-seq gave about 4.05 to 11 million TCR reads per sample; RNA-seq gave about 80 to 1,300.

The clonotype was recovered from a donor aged 40 or older with multiple myeloma. The specimen sequenced was a population of CD138-negative cells sorted from bone marrow. The chain has TRBV6-2 or TRBV6-3 and TRBJ2-7; D remains unclear. CDR3 in DNA: TGTGCCAGCACTTGGGAAAGAATATCCTACGAGCAGTACTTC. It yields the protein CASTWERISYEQYF.